The next 9 T cell receptor beta chains were all read from a single sample in a study of vaccination effects on CD4 cells after COVID-19. Viral peptide pools were used in the ViraFEST assay to expand antigen-specific CD4+ T cells, and sequencing came afterward. Having been cultured for approximately ten days, the cells underwent CD4+ T cell isolation. Vaccinated recipients, who were negative for nucleocapsid antibodies, had no history of SARS-CoV-2 infection. The antigens these receptors bind are not known. Profiling relied on immunoSEQ multiplex PCR, and the TCRdb table lists in-frame clones only, not all of them. The sample yields around 79,000 clones, roughly 79% seen once. Sequenced here: CD4+ T cells from PBMCs cultured with SARS-CoV-2 spike peptides, sampled before COVID-19 vaccination. These TCRs come from a human donor who received a COVID-19 vaccine.

This chain uses TRBV9 with TRBJ1-6; 7 nucleotides match TRBD1. The CDR3 length is 15 residues. V lost 3 bases and J lost 15; bases outside the gene matches: 15. Germline CDR1 is SGDLS and CDR2 is YYNGEE. The CDR3 region has the DNA TGTGCCAGCAGCGAGACAGGGATTGGGACCACGGGCCTCCACTTT. Protein sequence: CASSETGIGTTGLHF. The full variable domain, completed using reference TRBV9 and TRBJ1-6, is DSGVTQTPKHLITATGQRVTLRCSPRSGDLSVYWYQQSLDQGLQFLIQYYNGEERAKGNILERFSAQQFPDLHSELNLSSLELGDSALYFCASSETGIGTTGLHFGNGTRLTVT.

This clone was observed a handful of times. The chain's CDR3 is CASSLGRGSTDTQYF. The CDR3 bases are TGTGCCAGCAGCTTAGGTCGGGGTAGCACAGATACGCAGTATTTT. The V and J genes are TRBV7-9 and TRBJ2-3, with D possibly matching TRBD2 (5 bases). Looked up from germline, CDR1 is SEHNR and CDR2 is FQNEAQ (reference sequence). Between the trimmed V and J ends, which lost 1 base and 0 bases, there was a span of 8 bases. The CDR3 consists of 15 residues.

The chain uses TRBV4-1 and TRBJ2-1; perhaps TRBD2 as D (5 bases). In germline, CDR1 is MGHRA, CDR2 YSYEKL. CDR3 length: 18 residues. Trimming left V 2 bases short and J 5 bases short, with 22 bases between. CDR3 DNA sequence: TGCGCCAGCAGCCAACAACTAAGCGGCCCCCTGGAAGACAATGAGCAGTTCTTC. Translation: CASSQQLSGPLEDNEQFF.

In this sample, this clone turned up once. This rearrangement joins TRBV19 to TRBJ2-3; D is possibly TRBD1 or TRBD2 (5 bases each). V was clipped by 6 bases and J by 2 bases, with 9 bases between them. Germline V gene lookup returns CDR1 LNHDA and CDR2 SQIVND (reference sequence). CDR3 length: 13 residues. The CDR3 loop is CASRRGPTDTQYF. The DNA for the CDR3 is TGTGCCAGTAGGAGGGGCCCCACAGATACGCAGTATTTT.

J is TRBJ1-5 and V is TRBV2; D is possibly TRBD1 (6 bases). Germline CDR1 SNHLY, CDR2 FYNNEI. The ends were cut back, 3 bases at V and 4 bases at J, with 10 bases in the middle. This CDR3 has 14 residues. DNA for the CDR3: TGTGCCAGCAGTGATAGGACAGCGAATCAGCCCCAGCATTTT. Translation gives CASSDRTANQPQHF.

J is TRBJ2-7 and V is TRBV5-1; 7 bases match TRBD1. This CDR3 has 14 amino acids. The V segment lost 0 bases and the J segment 2 bases; nucleotides outside the gene matches: 2. Looked up from germline, CDR1 is SGHRS and CDR2 is YFSETQ. CDR3 nucleotides: TGCGCCAGCAGCTTGGCGGGACAGCCCTACGAGCAGTACGTC. Protein product: CASSLAGQPYEQYV.

This clone was counted a few times. The gene calls are TRBV19 and TRBJ1-6; D may be TRBD1 (6 bases). V was cut by 3 bases and J by 8 bases, with 14 bases left in between. Germline assignment: CDR1 LNHDA and CDR2 SQIVND (reference sequence). The CDR3 contains 15 residues. CDR3 bases: TGTGCCAGTAGTATGTGGGGGGCCGGAGATTCACCCCTCCACTTT. This translates into CASSMWGAGDSPLHF. Filled out from reference TRBV19 and TRBJ1-6, the complete variable domain reads DGGITQSPKYLFRKEGQNVTLSCEQNLNHDAMYWYRQDPGQGLRLIYYSQIVNDFQKGDIAEGYSVSREKKESFPLTVTSAQKNPTAFYLCASSMWGAGDSPLHFGNGTRLTVT.

The chain is built from TRBV15 and TRBJ2-3; 9 bases map to TRBD1. Per the germline V gene, CDR1 is LNHNV and CDR2 is YYDKDF (reference sequence). V gave up 1 base and J gave up 5 bases; unmatched junction bases: 10. The CDR3 covers 17 residues. The CDR3 loop is CATSRATGGPLGDTQYF. As DNA, the CDR3 is TGTGCCACCAGCAGAGCTACAGGGGGCCCTCTGGGAGATACGCAGTATTTT. Full variable domain (remainder filled in from reference TRBV15 and TRBJ2-3): DAMVIQNPRYQVTQFGKPVTLSCSQTLNHNVMYWYQQKSSQAPKLLFHYYDKDFNNEADTPDNFQSRRPNTSFCFLDIRSPGLGDTAMYLCATSRATGGPLGDTQYFGPGTRLTVL.

This chain connects TRBV18 to TRBJ2-1; a possible D gene is TRBD2 (6 bases). Trimming shortened V by 3 bases and J by 0 bases, and 9 bases separated the two germline ends. This CDR3 comprises 15 residues. CDR1 and CDR2 (germline): KGHSH, LQKENI. The CDR3 DNA follows: TGTGCCAGCTCACCCGCCGGGGGCTCCTACAATGAGCAGTTCTTC. Translating it yields CASSPAGGSYNEQFF.